The 8 T cell receptor beta chains presented below share a single source sample, sequenced in a study of CD8 T cells in Susac syndrome. Roughly 0.45 to 1 ug RNA was reverse transcribed with random hexamers. TCRdb independently ran MiXCR on the immunoSEQ multiplex PCR reads; one entry per CDR3 protein. The sample lists more than 200,000 distinct CDR3 sequences, over 85% occurring once. Sequences were obtained from CD4+ T cells from PBMCs. The origin of the receptors is a human donor with multiple sclerosis.

The chain carries TRBV28 and TRBJ1-2; a possible D gene is TRBD1 (5 bases). Trimming removed 8 bases from V and 7 bases from J, with 11 bases in between. The CDR3 has 11 amino acids. CDR1 is MDHEN and CDR2 is SYDVKM in the germline V gene. This chain's CDR3 is CASAGGFGYTF. CDR3 in DNA: TGTGCCAGCGCCGGGGGGTTTGGCTACACCTTC.

This chain connects TRBV30 to TRBJ1-6; 10 bases are a match to TRBD1. The CDR3 extends over 17 amino acids. The germline gives CDR1 GTSNPN, CDR2 SVGIG (reference sequence). Germline trimming cut 0 bases from V and 10 bases from J; bases unmatched to any gene: 12. The CDR3 region has the DNA TGTGCCTGGAGTGTACGGCTGGGACAGGGGCACAGGTCACCCCTCCACTTT. It codes for CAWSVRLGQGHRSPLHF.

The chain is built from TRBV25-1 and TRBJ1-1; D call uncertain. Germline lookup yields CDR1 MGHDK and CDR2 SYGVNS. The ends were cut back, 5 bases at V and 1 base at J, with 5 bases in the middle. This CDR3 has 12 amino acids. CDR3 amino acids: CASSSKNTEAFF. The DNA of the CDR3 is TGTGCCAGCAGTAGCAAGAACACTGAAGCTTTCTTT.

The chain uses TRBV5-8 and TRBJ1-2; TRBD1 matches at 10 bases. The CDR3 is made up of 15 amino acids. The germline V gene encodes CDR1 SGHTS and CDR2 YDEGEE. Unmatched junction bases numbered 5, after V lost 2 bases and J lost 4 bases. CDR3 sequence (DNA): TGTGCCAGCAGCTTTGGGGACAGGGGTAGCTATGGCTACACCTTC. Its translation is CASSFGDRGSYGYTF.

J is TRBJ2-5 and V is TRBV7-2, with 8 bases matching TRBD2. The CDR3 spans 13 residues. Unmatched junction bases numbered 4, after V lost 5 bases and J lost 5 bases. CDR1 is SGHTA and CDR2 is FQGNSA in the germline V gene. The CDR3 DNA follows: TGTGCCAGCAGCGGCGGGGGGTTGGAGACCCAGTACTTC. Its translation is CASSGGGLETQYF.

The chain uses TRBV30 and TRBJ1-5, with D maybe TRBD1 (6 bases). V shed 3 bases and J shed 6 bases, with 12 bases lying between them. This CDR3 is built from 13 residues. Germline V gene sequence: CDR1 GTSNPN, CDR2 SVGIG (reference sequence). The CDR3 bases are TGTGCCTGGAGATCGGGGGCCGGTCAGCCCCAGCATTTT. It specifies CAWRSGAGQPQHF. Looking up the rest from reference TRBV30 and TRBJ1-5 gives the full variable domain: SQTIHQWPATLVQPVGSPLSLECTVEGTSNPNLYWYRQAAGRGLQLLFYSVGIGQISSEVPQNLSASRPQDRQFILSSKKLLLSDSGFYLCAWRSGAGQPQHFGDGTRLSIL.

The chain has TRBV20-1 and TRBJ2-3, with 8 bases matching TRBD2. Germline assignment: CDR1 DFQATT and CDR2 SNEGSKA (reference sequence). The CDR3 has 14 residues. J was trimmed by 4 bases and V by 3 bases; bases with no gene match: 6. CDR3 nucleotides: TGCAGTGCTAGTCCAGGACTAGCAGCAGATACGCAGTATTTT. Its translation: CSASPGLAADTQYF.

This rearrangement joins TRBV7-6 to TRBJ1-4; possible D gene TRBD1, 5 bases. The CDR3 is made up of 14 amino acids. Trimming cost V 2 bases and J 7 bases, with 11 bases left between them. In germline, CDR1 is SGHVS, CDR2 FNYEAQ. Here the CDR3 reads CASSLQGPAEKLFF. In DNA form, the CDR3 reads TGTGCCAGCAGCTTACAGGGACCTGCTGAAAAACTGTTTTTT.